This paragraph reports one TCR beta chain. This clonotype qualifies as medium-sized (0.01 to 0.1%) by its frequency, with no count on file. This receptor's antigen is unknown. The data stem from a study of T cell clusters in autoimmune cytopenias (dated by TCRdb to the late 2010s). Notes on the research overall: A mean age of approximately 52 years and a median age of roughly 60 years were recorded for the healthy donor controls, of whom about 55% of the roughly 45 were female. TRB sequencing reached a median depth of approximately 50,000 reads per sample and yielded a median of roughly 2,500 distinct TRB clonotypes per sample. Peripheral blood TRB and IGH repertoires were sequenced in autoimmune cytopenia patients at active disease and during treatment follow-up, alongside healthy, CLL and autoimmune hepatitis controls. The study was designed to test whether a disease-specific immune repertoire signature usable as a blood-based biomarker is carried by autoimmune cytopenia patients. Controls were over 20 age-matched healthy donors for primary cytopenia and roughly 14 age-matched CLL patients for secondary cytopenia. Autoimmune hepatitis repertoires were compared against around 23 age- and sex-matched healthy donors.

To amplify TRB rearrangements, a touch-down multiplex PCR protocol was run with the TRB-A and TRB-B primer pools combined in a single tube. Illumina adapters and sample indices were added to the amplicons through two consecutive PCR reactions performed with Phusion HS II polymerase. The amplicons were purified from gel with the NucleoSpin Gel and PCR Clean-up kit, after which the amplicons were quantified by Qubit and checked for quality on an Agilent 2100 Bioanalyzer. Sequencing of the libraries was performed on an Illumina MiSeq with 600-cycle, single-indexed, paired-end runs. On the authors' methods: MiXCR version 2.1.12 with the default MiXCR reference library was used to align and assemble TRB reads. Each unique CDR3 nucleotide sequence defined a clone, and only productive sequences with at least two reads were analysed. Alpha-parameterized diversity profiles (alpha 0 to 5), including the Shannon (alpha 1) and Simpson (alpha 2) indices, were computed with an R script to assess repertoire diversity. Combinatorial TRB VJ usage was calculated with the tcR package and was compared between cohorts by principal component analysis performed with ade4. GLIPH clustering of TCRbeta CDR3s was carried out on cohort pairs matched by age and read depth, and cluster frequencies were compared by Wilcoxon test. Reprocessed by TCRdb, the reads give a single entry per CDR3 protein sequence, without DNA. The V and J calls shown here were made by TCRdb, not taken from the authors' results. The table for this sample lists about 6,400 distinct CDR3 sequences. The ten largest clones add up to 60% to 75% of the sample.

General study outcomes and caveats: TRB repertoire shifts, with less even repertoires observed in secondary cytopenia and CLL, were mostly attributed to lymphoma bias rather than autoimmunity. The T cell clusters were defined in silico only, and their functional role remained to be validated experimentally. The cluster-lack signature was not observed for secondary cytopenia versus CLL, as the signature was apparently masked by the dominant lymphoma-associated repertoire. Compared with active autoimmune hepatitis patients, healthy donors had almost three times as many exclusive TRB clusters, a finding consistent with an autoimmunity-wide signature. GLIPH results suggested that primary autoimmune cytopenia patients were missing physiological T cell clusters, with around 51 clusters found only in healthy donors compared with approximately 15 found only in patients.

Per sample, approximately 270 ng of peripheral blood genomic DNA, 30,000 to 40,000 genome equivalents, was used for TRB amplification. Based on the germline V gene, the CDR1 and CDR2 sequences are SQVTM and ANQGSEA. The CDR3 goes from the cysteine to the phenylalanine over 13 residues. No DNA has been recorded. These data also featured in a second study, about T cell repertoires in aging, cancer and after chemotherapy. Per that second paper: Donors spanned six age groups from 30 or younger to 70 or older, with at least three individuals per group. TCR repertoires from healthy donor controls were recorded over periods of several months to years and showed clear clonal overlap between repeated samplings. The full dataset contained several million TCR reads. Untreated patients with hematological or solid cancers showed significantly lower blood TCR diversity and higher clonality than age-matched healthy donors. Declining TCR diversity with age in healthy donors was mainly explained by loss of richness; in cancer patients, loss of evenness also contributed. In both cancer cohorts, median generation probability rose over the chemotherapy interval, which suggests that the repertoire was reconstituted through rebound thymic output. According to the authors, the repertoire data do not allow conclusions to be drawn about immunological memory after chemotherapy. The study profiled peripheral blood TCR beta repertoires from healthy donors and cancer patients to examine immunoaging and T cell reconstitution after chemotherapy. The cohort comprised 218 cancer patients, 90 to 94 with hematological and fewer than 140 with solid cancers, plus 95 healthy donors as a reference group. Processing of the TRB sequences was carried out with MiXCR versions 2.12 and 3.0.5. The repertoire metrics were Shannon diversity, evenness, clonality (calculated as one minus evenness), and diversity profiles parameterized by alpha from 0 to 5. The IGoR algorithm was used to compute generation probabilities of clones in paired pre- and post-chemotherapy samples.

Sample: peripheral blood. The chain links TRBV29-1 with TRBJ2-3; lacking DNA, the TRBD1 call made by TCRdb goes unchecked. This clonotype was obtained from a human donor in good health. The CDR3 protein sequence reads: CSSPRLDTDTQYF.